The 31 T cell receptor beta chains listed next were all sequenced from one sample in a study of blood T cell repertoires in COVID-19. Clones were read by immunoSEQ multiplex PCR, and TCRdb kept only the in-frame ones, dropping some. The sample has around 200,000 clones, roughly 90% seen once. The sequenced sample consisted of peripheral blood. These receptors all stem from a man aged 18 to 29 with active or convalescent COVID-19.

This rearrangement joins TRBV2 to TRBJ2-2; D ambiguous. V dropped 2 bases and J dropped 4 bases, with 11 bases sitting between them. The germline V gene encodes CDR1 SNHLY and CDR2 FYNNEI. The CDR3 loop spans 15 amino acids. The CDR3 protein is CASSERISGTGELFF. DNA for the CDR3: TGTGCCAGCAGTGAAAGGATTTCGGGCACCGGGGAGCTGTTTTTT.

The rearrangement links TRBV9 to TRBJ1-1, with 7 bases fitting TRBD1. This CDR3 comprises 14 residues. Per germline, CDR1 SGDLS and CDR2 YYNGEE. The trim removed 1 base at V and 4 bases at J, leaving 4 bases unmatched. The CDR3 region is CASSVSPGGTEAFF. The CDR3 nucleotides read TGTGCCAGCAGCGTAAGTCCAGGGGGCACTGAAGCTTTCTTT.

The chain joins TRBV6-5 to TRBJ1-6; D may be TRBD1 (5 bases). The CDR3 totals 13 residues. Germline CDR1 is MNHEY and CDR2 is SVGAGI. V gave up 8 bases and J gave up 8 bases, with 13 bases separating them. The CDR3 here is CASQGRWDSPLHF. CDR3 nucleotides: TGTGCCAGCCAGGGCAGGTGGGATTCACCCCTCCACTTT.

The chain recombines TRBV5-5 with TRBJ1-1, with D perhaps TRBD1 (6 bases). Germline lookup yields CDR1 SGHKS and CDR2 YYEKEE (reference sequence). Trimming shortened V by 2 bases and J by 4 bases, and 9 bases separated the two germline ends. The CDR3 is made up of 13 amino acids. CDR3 loop: CASSFGGATEAFF. CDR3 nucleotide sequence: TGTGCCAGCAGCTTCGGGGGGGCCACTGAAGCTTTCTTT.

The rearrangement joins TRBV5-1 to TRBJ2-7, with a weak D call TRBD1 (5 bases). The length of the CDR3 is 13 residues. CDR1 is SGHRS, CDR2 YFSETQ, per germline. The V end was cut by 4 bases, the J end by 2 bases, with 10 bases between. CDR3: CASSEQGAYEQYF. DNA of the CDR3: TGCGCCAGCAGCGAGCAGGGTGCCTACGAGCAGTACTTC. The variable domain in full, with the rest retrieved from reference TRBV5-1 and TRBJ2-7, is KAGVTQTPRYLIKTRGQQVTLSCSPISGHRSVSWYQQTPGQGLQFLFEYFSETQRNKGNFPGRFSGRQFSNSRSEMNVSTLELGDSALYLCASSEQGAYEQYFGPGTRLTVT.

The J gene is TRBJ2-6, the V gene TRBV7-9, with 10 positions matching TRBD2. This CDR3 spans 19 amino acids. The trim removed 2 bases at V and 3 bases at J, leaving 10 bases unmatched. CDR1 is SEHNR and CDR2 is FQNEAQ in the germline V gene (reference sequence). CDR3 in amino acids: CASSLLLAGVMSGANVLTF. CDR3 DNA sequence: TGTGCCAGCAGCTTATTGCTAGCGGGAGTTATGAGTGGGGCCAACGTCCTGACTTTC. The complete variable domain, with remaining parts taken from reference TRBV7-9 and TRBJ2-6, reads DTGVSQNPRHKITKRGQNVTFRCDPISEHNRLYWYRQTLGQGPEFLTYFQNEAQLEKSRLLSDRFSAERPKGSFSTLEIQRTEQGDSAMYLCASSLLLAGVMSGANVLTFGAGSRLTVL.

CDR3 sequence reads: CASRGGGNTIYF. In nucleotides, the CDR3 is TGTGCCAGCAGAGGGGGTGGAAACACCATATATTTT. This rearrangement joins TRBV6-5 to TRBJ1-3; D perhaps matches TRBD1 (6 bases). Trimming took off 6 bases at V and 3 bases at J, with 6 bases between the two ends. The CDR3 contains 12 residues. Germline CDR1 reads MNHEY; CDR2 reads SVGAGI.

The rearrangement links TRBV4-3 to TRBJ1-1, with D perhaps TRBD1 (5 bases). The germline V and J ends were trimmed by 6 bases and 5 bases, with 13 bases remaining between them. CDR1 is LGHNA, CDR2 YSLEER, per germline. CDR3 length: 13 amino acids. CDR3 amino acids: CASSGVRGTEAFF. DNA of the CDR3: TGCGCCAGCAGTGGGGTCCGGGGGACTGAAGCTTTCTTT.

The J gene is TRBJ1-2, the V gene TRBV7-2, with D tentatively TRBD1 (5 bases). V dropped 11 bases and J dropped 7 bases, with 17 bases sitting between them. Germline lookup yields CDR1 SGHTA and CDR2 FQGNSA. There are 12 residues in the CDR3. This CDR3 is CAHEAGIGGYTF. CDR3 nucleotide sequence: TGTGCCCACGAAGCAGGGATCGGTGGCTACACCTTC.

This clone showed up just once. The junction and the germline gene differ at one end; a read error may be behind it. V usage is TRBV7-9 and J usage is TRBJ1-2; 7 positions match TRBD1. Germline CDR1 reads SEHNR; CDR2 reads FQNEAQ (reference sequence). The CDR3 is 13 amino acids. The CDR3 loop reads CASSYGQEYVYTF. The CDR3 bases are TGTGCCAGCAGCTATGGACAGGAGTATGTCTACACCTTC.

V usage is TRBV19 and J usage is TRBJ1-2; 8 nucleotides line up with TRBD1. This CDR3 spans 15 amino acids. J lost 6 bases, V lost 5 bases, and 11 bases had no gene match. Germline CDR1 reads LNHDA; CDR2 reads SQIVND (reference sequence). The CDR3 loop reads CASSLSKWTGNGYTF. The CDR3 coding sequence is TGTGCCAGTAGTCTCTCAAAATGGACAGGGAATGGCTACACCTTC.

The genes are TRBV30 and TRBJ1-3; D is ambiguous. With 1 base removed from V and 1 base from J, the gap between germline ends came to 8 bases. CDR1 and CDR2 from the germline V gene are GTSNPN and SVGIG (reference sequence). This CDR3 has 14 residues. The CDR3 nucleotides read TGTGCCTGGAGTGCCCGAGTGTCTGGAAACACCATATATTTT. Its translation: CAWSARVSGNTIYF.

The chain links TRBV19 to TRBJ2-5; perhaps TRBD2 as D (5 bases). The V end lost 1 base, the J end lost 5 bases, and 14 bases lay between the germline ends. This CDR3 spans 15 amino acids. CDR1 and CDR2 (germline): LNHDA, SQIVND (reference sequence). The CDR3 DNA sequence: TGTGCCAGTAGTATAGGGGCGCATACGGGGGAGACCCAGTACTTC. It is translated as CASSIGAHTGETQYF.

The V and J genes are TRBV19 and TRBJ1-1, with 8 bases identical to TRBD1. Germline loops: CDR1 LNHDA, CDR2 SQIVND (reference sequence). V lost 6 bases, J lost 7 bases, and 10 bases stayed unmatched. The CDR3 is made up of 14 amino acids. CDR3 amino acids: CASSLRAGGFEAFF. CDR3 coding DNA: TGTGCCAGTAGCCTAAGGGCAGGGGGCTTTGAAGCTTTCTTT.

The chain recombines TRBV7-2 with TRBJ2-5; TRBD2 matches at 11 bases. The germline V gene encodes CDR1 SGHTA and CDR2 FQGNSA. This CDR3 comprises 16 residues. Unmatched junction bases numbered 7, after V lost 5 bases and J lost 2 bases. Here the CDR3 reads CASSKRTSGFQETQYF. DNA of the CDR3: TGTGCCAGCAGCAAAAGGACTAGCGGGTTTCAAGAGACCCAGTACTTC. Using reference TRBV7-2 and TRBJ2-5 for the parts outside the CDR3, the full variable domain is GAGVSQSPSNKVTEKGKDVELRCDPISGHTALYWYRQSLGQGLEFLIYFQGNSAPDKSGLPSDRFSAERTGGSVSTLTIQRTQQEDSAVYLCASSKRTSGFQETQYFGPGTRLLVL.

The gene calls are TRBV5-6 and TRBJ1-1, with D possibly being TRBD1 (6 bases). Deletions cut 4 bases from V and 6 bases from J, with 19 bases between. The CDR3 has 15 amino acids. Germline CDR1 reads SGHDT; CDR2 reads YYEEEE. DNA of the CDR3: TGTGCCAGCAGCAATGGGTGGGGGGGCTCTCCTGAAGCTTTCTTT. Its protein product is CASSNGWGGSPEAFF.

The chain employs TRBV6-1 and TRBJ1-5; the D is unclear. The ends were cut back, 2 bases at V and 5 bases at J, with 7 bases in the middle. The CDR3 has 13 residues. Germline lookup yields CDR1 MNHNS and CDR2 SASEGT. CDR3 region: CASSETRYQPQHF. As DNA, the CDR3 is TGTGCCAGCAGTGAAACCAGATATCAGCCCCAGCATTTT.

This chain uses TRBV5-1 with TRBJ2-6; D possibly corresponds to TRBD2 (6 bases). Germline V gene data show CDR1 as SGHRS and CDR2 as YFSETQ. Trimming cost V 4 bases and J 0 bases, with 11 bases left between them. The CDR3 consists of 16 residues. This CDR3 reads CASSPGLTSGANVLTF. The CDR3 DNA sequence: TGCGCCAGCAGCCCGGGACTGACCTCTGGGGCCAACGTCCTGACTTTC.

The V gene is TRBV7-2, the J gene TRBJ2-5; the match to TRBD2 covers 8 bases. Germline V gene data show CDR1 as SGHTA and CDR2 as FQGNSA. This CDR3 comprises 16 residues. The junction had 12 bases not matched to a gene; V was cut back by 5 bases and J by 4 bases. The CDR3 reads CASSLGAGATPETQYF. The CDR3 DNA reads as TGTGCCAGCAGCCTAGGAGCGGGAGCGACGCCAGAGACCCAGTACTTC. Using reference TRBV7-2 and TRBJ2-5 for the parts outside the CDR3, the full variable domain is GAGVSQSPSNKVTEKGKDVELRCDPISGHTALYWYRQSLGQGLEFLIYFQGNSAPDKSGLPSDRFSAERTGGSVSTLTIQRTQQEDSAVYLCASSLGAGATPETQYFGPGTRLLVL.

The chain couples TRBV4-1 to TRBJ2-5; 15 bases map to TRBD2. CDR1 is MGHRA, CDR2 YSYEKL, per germline. This CDR3 contains 17 residues. J lost 4 bases, V lost 2 bases, and 5 bases had no gene match. CDR3 DNA: TGCGCCAGCAGCCAACGGACTAGCGGGGGGGCGGGAGAGACCCAGTACTTC. It translates to CASSQRTSGGAGETQYF.

The count of this clone is one. The chain employs TRBV7-3 and TRBJ1-1; possibly TRBD1 for D (6 bases). Germline V gives CDR1 SGHTA, CDR2 FQGTGA. This CDR3 region has 14 residues. Trimming took 2 bases from V and 8 from J, leaving 15 bases between them. CDR3 coding DNA: TGTGCCAGCAGCTTACACGATTCGAGGGGGGAAGCTTTCTTT. Its protein is CASSLHDSRGEAFF.

The rearrangement uses TRBV5-6 and TRBJ1-2; D may be TRBD1 (6 bases). Germline V gene data show CDR1 as SGHDT and CDR2 as YYEEEE. V shed 0 bases and J shed 2 bases, with 14 bases lying between them. The CDR3 runs to 16 residues. The CDR3 spells CASSLVQTGQNYGYTF. CDR3 sequence (DNA): TGTGCCAGCAGCTTGGTTCAGACAGGCCAGAACTATGGCTACACCTTC.

This chain uses TRBV19 with TRBJ1-6, with 10 bases aligning to TRBD1. The V and J ends lost 6 bases and 7 bases, in that order; junction bases with no gene match: 3. This CDR3 is 14 amino acids long. CDR1 and CDR2 (germline): LNHDA, SQIVND (reference sequence). CDR3 amino acids: CASRGTGENSPLHF. DNA for the CDR3: TGTGCCAGTAGGGGGACAGGGGAGAATTCACCCCTCCACTTT.

Comments on this clone: Other DNA sequences in the same sample also yield this CDR3. This chain connects TRBV6-5 to TRBJ2-3, with 7 nucleotides matching TRBD2. After removal of 5 bases from V and 0 bases from J, the junction contained 2 bases not matched to a gene. The CDR3 is 14 residues long. The germline CDR1 and CDR2 sequences are MNHEY and SVGAGI. The DNA of the CDR3 is TGTGCCAGCAGTCCGGGACTAAGCACAGATACGCAGTATTTT. This sequence encodes CASSPGLSTDTQYF.

This chain joins TRBV29-1 and TRBJ2-7, with 8 bases aligning to TRBD2. This CDR3 has 13 amino acids. In germline, CDR1 is SQVTM, CDR2 ANQGSEA. V lost 3 bases to trimming and J lost 7 bases; unmatched junction nucleotides: 8. Here the CDR3 DNA reads TGCAGCGTTGAGAACGCGGGGGGCGGGGAGCAGTACTTC. Protein product: CSVENAGGGEQYF.

This clone was recorded only once. The V and J genes are TRBV19 and TRBJ1-1; TRBD1 matches at 10 bases. Trimming cost V 6 bases and J 1 base; bases outside gene matches: 5. The CDR3 length is 15 residues. Per germline, CDR1 LNHDA and CDR2 SQIVND (reference sequence). The CDR3 loop reads CASSLTGGSNTEAFF. CDR3 in DNA: TGTGCCAGTAGCCTGACAGGGGGCTCGAACACTGAAGCTTTCTTT.

This sequence joins TRBV5-6 and TRBJ1-1; 9 nucleotides line up with TRBD1. Unmatched junction bases numbered 7, after V lost 3 bases and J lost 4 bases. The CDR3 has 15 residues. Germline V gene sequence: CDR1 SGHDT, CDR2 YYEEEE. The CDR3 sequence: CASSSDTGGGTEAFF. The CDR3 DNA follows: TGTGCCAGCAGCTCGGATACAGGGGGCGGCACTGAAGCTTTCTTT. The full variable domain, its missing parts supplied by reference TRBV5-6 and TRBJ1-1, is DAGVTQSPTHLIKTRGQQVTLRCSPKSGHDTVSWYQQALGQGPQFIFQYYEEEERQRGNFPDRFSGHQFPNYSSELNVNALLLGDSALYLCASSSDTGGGTEAFFGQGTRLTVV.

The chain combines TRBV3-1 (or the pseudogene TRBV3-2) with TRBJ2-1, with 15 positions matching TRBD2. The CDR3 contains 16 residues. Germline-derived CDR1 and CDR2 are LGHDT and YNNKEL (reference sequence). The V and J ends lost 4 bases and 7 bases, in that order; junction bases with no gene match: 5. In DNA form, the CDR3 reads TGTGCCAGCAGCCGAGGACTAGCGGGGGGGTTTAATGAGCAGTTCTTC. Translating it yields CASSRGLAGGFNEQFF.

The chain carries TRBV5-1 and TRBJ1-1; no firm D call. The ends were cut back, 4 bases at V and 1 base at J, with 8 bases in the middle. Germline V gives CDR1 SGHRS, CDR2 YFSETQ. This CDR3 region has 13 residues. CDR3: CASSVNKNTEAFF. In DNA form, the CDR3 reads TGCGCCAGCAGCGTCAACAAGAACACTGAAGCTTTCTTT.

The chain has TRBV7-3 and TRBJ2-1, with D tentatively TRBD2 (6 bases). This CDR3 contains 13 residues. Trimming took 4 bases from V and 9 from J, leaving 13 bases between them. The germline CDR1 and CDR2 sequences are SGHTA and FQGTGA. This CDR3 reads CASSSTLASEQFF. CDR3 in DNA: TGTGCCAGCAGCTCCACTCTAGCGAGTGAGCAGTTCTTC.

The genes are TRBV27 and TRBJ2-1; D gene uncertain. Germline-derived CDR1 and CDR2 are MNHEY and SMNVEV (reference sequence). The CDR3 loop spans 18 amino acids. V was cut by 0 bases and J by 0 bases, with 15 bases left in between. The CDR3 DNA sequence: TGTGCCAGCAGTTTATCTGTCAGCGCACCCGGCTCCTACAATGAGCAGTTCTTC. Amino acid sequence: CASSLSVSAPGSYNEQFF.